This T cell receptor (beta chain) is from a study of sequential checkpoint blockade in melanoma. Across the whole study: Patients were randomized 1:1 to nivolumab-then-ipilimumab or ipilimumab-then-nivolumab first-line. Both treatment sequences were followed by maintenance nivolumab.

Described treatment: randomized to nivolumab then ipilimumab (arm A) or the reverse (arm B). Sorted cells were live CD3+CD8+, lacking CD19 and CD56, from PBMCs. The repertoire was sequenced with immunoSEQ multiplex PCR; TCRdb's copy has only in-frame clones and lacks some. Here the sample spans about 15,000 clones, 70% to 85% being singletons. The CDR3 loop spans 15 amino acids. The germline V gene encodes CDR1 SEHNR and CDR2 FQNEAQ (reference sequence). V was clipped by 5 bases and J by 0 bases, with 12 bases between them. This specimen was CD8+ T cells sorted from blood (inferred from file names), taken from a patient given nivolumab and ipilimumab in sequence. The sequence derives from a human donor with melanoma. The chain joins TRBV7-9 to TRBJ2-3; D uncertain. DNA for the CDR3: TGTGCCAGCAGCCTGATCGGTACGAGCACAGATACGCAGTATTTT. Protein sequence: CASSLIGTSTDTQYF.